This TCR beta chain stems from a study of technical replicates of blood from several donors. V was clipped by 1 base and J by 2 bases; unmatched bases: 4. The CDR3 totals 15 residues. The germline V gene encodes CDR1 SGHAT and CDR2 FQNNGV. Generated by immunoSEQ multiplex PCR, the TCRdb table keeps only in-frame clones and is missing some. Of roughly 67,000 clones in the sample, more than 95% are singletons; the top ten hold 0.16%. This clonotype was obtained from a human donor in good health. Sequences were obtained from T cells isolated from PBMCs. The gene calls are TRBV11-2 and TRBJ2-7; 8 positions match TRBD2. Here the CDR3 reads CASSLGDGGAYEQYF. In nucleotides, the CDR3 is TGTGCCAGCAGCTTAGGGGACGGGGGGGCCTACGAGCAGTACTTC. The whole variable domain, filled in from reference TRBV11-2 and TRBJ2-7, reads EAGVAQSPRYKIIEKRQSVAFWCNPISGHATLYWYQQILGQGPKLLIQFQNNGVVDDSQLPKDRFSAERLKGVDSTLKIQPAKLEDSAVYLCASSLGDGGAYEQYFGPGTRLTVT.